This T cell receptor beta chain was found in a study of shared clonotypes between healthy human individuals. This clone was observed at least ten times. The germline gives CDR1 MDHEN, CDR2 SYDVKM. V dropped 5 bases and J dropped 4 bases, with 11 bases sitting between them. The CDR3 contains 14 residues. Generated by immunoSEQ multiplex PCR, the TCRdb table keeps only in-frame clones and is missing some. The repertoire has about 670,000 clones, 60% to 80% of them found once; the top ten carry 1.8%. The V call is TRBV28, the J call TRBJ1-4; D gene uncertain. The sample consisted of memory CD4+ T cells sorted from blood. The subset: CD45RA-negative fraction. The source of this sequence is a woman under 40 in good health. The CDR3 spells CASSPGIVNEKLFF. The CDR3 DNA follows: TGTGCCAGCAGTCCAGGAATCGTTAATGAAAAACTGTTTTTT.